One sample yielded the 30 T cell receptor beta chains listed below, sequenced in a study of CD8 T cells in Susac syndrome. Random hexamers were used to reverse transcribe the RNA input (about 0.45 to 1 ug). TCRdb independently ran MiXCR on the immunoSEQ multiplex PCR reads; one entry per CDR3 protein. Among about 180,000 distinct CDR3 sequences, approximately 95% were seen once, and the ten largest hold around 0.15%. Input material: CD8+ T cells from PBMCs. These receptors came from a human donor with multiple sclerosis.

The chain employs TRBV24-1 and TRBJ2-3, with a weak D call TRBD2 (5 bases). The CDR3 sequence is 13 residues long. Germline-derived CDR1 and CDR2 are KGHDR and SFDVKD. Trimming shortened V by 6 bases and J by 2 bases, and 8 bases separated the two germline ends. CDR3 residues: CATSFGNTDTQYF. The CDR3 DNA follows: TGTGCCACCAGTTTCGGGAACACAGATACGCAGTATTTT.

V is TRBV11-2 and J is TRBJ2-7; TRBD1 is a possible D gene (6 bases). Trimming cost V 4 bases and J 3 bases, with 19 bases left between them. The CDR3 totals 16 residues. Germline CDR1 reads SGHAT; CDR2 reads FQNNGV. The CDR3 region has the DNA TGTGCCAGCAGCTCGCTCCGGGCAGGGGACCGCTACGAGCAGTACTTC. Protein sequence: CASSSLRAGDRYEQYF.

The chain joins TRBV4-1 to TRBJ1-2; D remains unclear. Germline values: CDR1 MGHRA, CDR2 YSYEKL. The CDR3 is 15 amino acids. The V and J ends lost 0 bases and 4 bases respectively, with 12 bases between them. The CDR3 is CASSQDPGRTYGYTF. Here the CDR3 DNA reads TGCGCCAGCAGCCAAGATCCAGGAAGGACCTATGGCTACACCTTC.

The J gene is TRBJ2-7, the V gene TRBV27; 7 nucleotides align to TRBD1. The CDR3 has 12 residues. CDR1 MNHEY and CDR2 SMNVEV come from the germline V gene (reference sequence). Unmatched junction bases numbered 4, after V lost 6 bases and J lost 5 bases. The chain's CDR3 is CASRKGQNEQYF. DNA of the CDR3: TGTGCCAGCAGAAAGGGACAGAACGAGCAGTACTTC.

The rearrangement uses TRBV11-2 and TRBJ1-1; no clear D. Trimming removed 4 bases at V and 1 base at J, with 16 bases between. CDR1 is SGHAT, CDR2 FQNNGV, per germline. The CDR3 is made up of 16 amino acids. CDR3 region: CASSSTPVLGNTEAFF. The CDR3 region has the DNA TGTGCCAGCAGCTCAACCCCCGTACTGGGGAACACTGAAGCTTTCTTT.

The rearrangement links TRBV19 to TRBJ1-1; no reliable D call. This CDR3 has 14 amino acids. Germline V lookup: CDR1 LNHDA, CDR2 SQIVND (reference sequence). V shed 2 bases and J shed 4 bases, with 11 bases lying between them. CDR3 DNA: TGTGCCAGTAGTATAATTGGCGAGGGCACTGAAGCTTTCTTT. It yields the protein CASSIIGEGTEAFF. Together with reference TRBV19 and TRBJ1-1, the CDR3 gives the full variable domain: DGGITQSPKYLFRKEGQNVTLSCEQNLNHDAMYWYRQDPGQGLRLIYYSQIVNDFQKGDIAEGYSVSREKKESFPLTVTSAQKNPTAFYLCASSIIGEGTEAFFGQGTRLTVV.

This chain uses TRBV20-1 with TRBJ2-1; the match to TRBD2 covers 10 bases. With 1 base clipped from V and 10 bases from J, the junction kept 16 bases outside the gene matches. The CDR3 spans 17 residues. CDR1 and CDR2 from the germline V gene are DFQATT and SNEGSKA (reference sequence). The CDR3 bases are TGCAGTGCTAGAGGCCGCTACCTAGCGGGAGTTCTCTGGGAGCAGTTCTTC. This encodes CSARGRYLAGVLWEQFF.

The chain carries TRBV5-1 and TRBJ2-5, with D possibly being TRBD2 (5 bases). Germline CDR1 is SGHRS and CDR2 is YFSETQ. Deletions cut 0 bases from V and 2 bases from J, with 14 bases between. The CDR3 spans 16 residues. CDR3 sequence: CASSLVRADVQETQYF. CDR3 DNA: TGCGCCAGCAGCTTGGTGAGGGCAGACGTACAAGAGACCCAGTACTTC.

This chain uses TRBV5-1 with TRBJ2-7, with D tentatively TRBD2 (5 bases). V dropped 2 bases and J dropped 4 bases, with 10 bases sitting between them. Germline CDR1 and CDR2: SGHRS and YFSETQ. CDR3 length: 13 amino acids. CDR3 region: CASSLWRLYEQYF. The CDR3 DNA follows: TGCGCCAGCAGCTTATGGAGACTATACGAGCAGTACTTC.

This chain links TRBV20-1 with TRBJ1-2, with 10 bases fitting TRBD1. The CDR3 has 18 amino acids. V trimming: 1 base; J trimming: 1 base; junction bases outside the gene matches: 12. Per germline, CDR1 DFQATT and CDR2 SNEGSKA (reference sequence). This CDR3 is CSARAEWVGQGDNYGYTF. The CDR3 nucleotides read TGCAGTGCTAGAGCCGAGTGGGTAGGACAGGGGGATAACTATGGCTACACCTTC.

The chain is built from TRBV29-1 and TRBJ2-1; no firm D call. Trimming left V 4 bases short and J 15 bases short, with 16 bases between. The CDR3 runs to 11 residues. Germline CDR1 and CDR2: SQVTM and ANQGSEA. This chain's CDR3 is CSVGAAQSPFF. CDR3 DNA sequence: TGCAGCGTTGGGGCAGCCCAAAGTCCGTTCTTC.

J is TRBJ1-5 and V is TRBV28, with a tentative D call TRBD1 (5 bases). The CDR3 loop spans 14 amino acids. Trimming shortened V by 4 bases and J by 5 bases, and 12 bases separated the two germline ends. The germline CDR1 and CDR2 sequences are MDHEN and SYDVKM. The CDR3 DNA reads as TGTGCCAGCAGTTCAGGGTCCGGCGATCAGCCCCAGCATTTT. Protein sequence: CASSSGSGDQPQHF. Supplemented by reference TRBV28 and TRBJ1-5, the full variable domain reads DVKVTQSSRYLVKRTGEKVFLECVQDMDHENMFWYRQDPGLGLRLIYFSYDVKMKEKGDIPEGYSVSREKKERFSLILESASTNQTSMYLCASSSGSGDQPQHFGDGTRLSIL.

This sequence joins TRBV11-2 and TRBJ2-7, with a tentative D call TRBD1 (5 bases). There are 15 residues in the CDR3. Trimming left V 5 bases short and J 0 bases short, with 14 bases between. Per germline, CDR1 SGHAT and CDR2 FQNNGV. The CDR3 is CASSPDRFLSYEQYF. The DNA of the CDR3 is TGTGCCAGCAGCCCAGACAGATTCCTCTCCTACGAGCAGTACTTC. Supplemented by reference TRBV11-2 and TRBJ2-7, the full variable domain reads EAGVAQSPRYKIIEKRQSVAFWCNPISGHATLYWYQQILGQGPKLLIQFQNNGVVDDSQLPKDRFSAERLKGVDSTLKIQPAKLEDSAVYLCASSPDRFLSYEQYFGPGTRLTVT.

The chain uses TRBV7-6 and TRBJ2-7; TRBD1 aligns across 9 bases. V lost 5 bases and J lost 5; bases outside the gene matches: 4. This CDR3 comprises 13 residues. The germline V gene encodes CDR1 SGHVS and CDR2 FNYEAQ. The CDR3 DNA is TGTGCCAGCAGCCGCTGGACAGGGGACGAGCAGTACTTC. It yields the protein CASSRWTGDEQYF.

The chain carries TRBV4-1 and TRBJ1-2; unclear D gene. V was clipped by 1 base and J by 3 bases, with 18 bases between them. This CDR3 comprises 17 residues. Looked up from germline, CDR1 is MGHRA and CDR2 is YSYEKL. In DNA, the CDR3 is TGCGCCAGCAGCCAAGGACCCCTCCAGACAATTGACTATGGCTACACCTTC. Amino acid sequence: CASSQGPLQTIDYGYTF.

The V gene is TRBV6-5, the J gene TRBJ1-6, with D tentatively TRBD1 (5 bases). V dropped 0 bases and J dropped 9 bases, with 15 bases sitting between them. Germline assignment: CDR1 MNHEY and CDR2 SVGAGI. This CDR3 has 16 amino acids. CDR3 in amino acids: CASSYSWQGGGSPLHF. The CDR3 bases are TGTGCCAGCAGTTACTCGTGGCAGGGCGGAGGTTCACCCCTCCACTTT.

The table lists this clonotype with a count of one. The chain recombines TRBV4-1 with TRBJ2-2; 8 bases fit TRBD2. The germline gives CDR1 MGHRA, CDR2 YSYEKL. The CDR3 is made up of 18 amino acids. Losses at the gene ends were 2 bases for V and 4 bases for J; bases not matched to a gene: 12. CDR3 region: CASSQNQMRGARTGELFF. As DNA, the CDR3 is TGCGCCAGCAGCCAAAACCAGATGCGGGGGGCGCGCACCGGGGAGCTGTTTTTT.

This chain links TRBV29-1 with TRBJ1-3; D is ambiguous. CDR1 and CDR2 from the germline V gene are SQVTM and ANQGSEA. V shed 3 bases and J shed 0 bases, with 9 bases lying between them. The CDR3 spans 14 residues. CDR3 protein: CSVDSGASGNTIYF. The CDR3 DNA follows: TGCAGCGTTGATAGCGGTGCCTCTGGAAACACCATATATTTT.

The rearrangement links TRBV11-2 to TRBJ2-1, with unresolved D. The V gene's germline CDR1 is SGHAT and CDR2 FQNNGV. Trimming removed 5 bases at V and 3 bases at J, with 17 bases between. The CDR3 has 16 residues. CDR3 sequence: CASSPLLSLNYNEQFF. The CDR3 DNA follows: TGTGCCAGCAGCCCCCTTTTGAGTCTAAACTACAATGAGCAGTTCTTC.

V and J are TRBV19 and TRBJ2-5; no firm D call. The ends were cut back, 4 bases at V and 2 bases at J, with 5 bases in the middle. The CDR3 totals 12 residues. Germline CDR1 LNHDA, CDR2 SQIVND (reference sequence). CDR3 bases: TGTGCCAGTAGTACAGAACAAGAGACCCAGTACTTC. It codes for CASSTEQETQYF.

The CDR3 reads CSVSTRGQAVEQYF. CDR3 in DNA: TGCAGCGTTTCAACCCGTGGACAGGCTGTGGAGCAGTACTTC. The J gene is TRBJ2-7, the V gene TRBV29-1; 7 bases agree with TRBD1. V was pared by 5 bases and J by 7 bases, with 14 bases of the junction left unmatched. Germline V gene data show CDR1 as SQVTM and CDR2 as ANQGSEA. The CDR3 runs 14 residues.

The chain is built from TRBV15 and TRBJ1-1; D is ambiguous. Germline V gene lookup returns CDR1 LNHNV and CDR2 YYDKDF (reference sequence). The CDR3 is made up of 15 amino acids. The V end lost 6 bases, the J end lost 5 bases, and 19 bases lay between the germline ends. The CDR3 region is CATSIDGPNSTEAFF. The CDR3 nucleotides read TGTGCCACCAGTATCGACGGACCTAATTCGACTGAAGCTTTCTTT.

The chain carries TRBV27 and TRBJ1-2, with a possible D match to TRBD1 (6 bases). V gave up 2 bases and J gave up 7 bases, with 11 bases separating them. Germline V gene data show CDR1 as MNHEY and CDR2 as SMNVEV (reference sequence). CDR3 size: 13 residues. The CDR3 protein is CASSLLDRSGYTF. CDR3 DNA sequence: TGTGCCAGCAGTTTACTTGACAGGAGTGGCTACACCTTC.

This sequence joins TRBV29-1 and TRBJ2-7, with D tentatively TRBD1 (5 bases). Germline CDR1 and CDR2: SQVTM and ANQGSEA. The ends were cut back, 4 bases at V and 3 bases at J, with 13 bases in the middle. CDR3 length equals 13 residues. CDR3 sequence: CSVGLEQVYEQYF. The CDR3 DNA follows: TGCAGCGTTGGCCTAGAACAGGTCTACGAGCAGTACTTC.

The chain carries TRBV5-1 and TRBJ2-1; 8 bases match TRBD2. The germline V gene encodes CDR1 SGHRS and CDR2 YFSETQ. Trimming removed 5 bases from V and 4 bases from J; junction bases left unmatched: 11. The CDR3 runs 16 residues. CDR3 in amino acids: CASRRGSGKNYNEQFF. CDR3 DNA: TGCGCCAGCAGACGTGGTAGCGGGAAGAATTACAATGAGCAGTTCTTC.

V is TRBV27 and J is TRBJ2-7; D may be TRBD2 (6 bases). The germline gives CDR1 MNHEY, CDR2 SMNVEV (reference sequence). Trimming cost V 5 bases and J 2 bases, with 16 bases left between them. The CDR3 totals 15 residues. This CDR3 reads CASSIGTTGAYEQYF. In nucleotides, the CDR3 is TGTGCCAGCAGTATAGGGACGACGGGAGCCTACGAGCAGTACTTC.

This chain connects TRBV30 to TRBJ2-5; unclear D gene. V was cut by 0 bases and J by 5 bases, with 10 bases left in between. This CDR3 comprises 13 residues. The V gene's germline CDR1 is GTSNPN and CDR2 SVGIG (reference sequence). DNA for the CDR3: TGTGCCTGGAGTGTACGTGGGTGGGAGACCCAGTACTTC. This gives the protein CAWSVRGWETQYF.

The gene calls are TRBV29-1 and TRBJ2-5; D may be TRBD1 (5 bases). Per the germline V gene, CDR1 is SQVTM and CDR2 is ANQGSEA. V lost 4 bases and J 3 bases, leaving 18 bases between the germline ends. This CDR3 region has 15 residues. CDR3 region: CSVGMAWAGKETQYF. The CDR3 nucleotides read TGCAGCGTTGGGATGGCGTGGGCAGGGAAAGAGACCCAGTACTTC.

The rearrangement joins TRBV14 to TRBJ1-1; no clear D. Germline V gene sequence: CDR1 SGHDN, CDR2 FVKESK. The CDR3 loop spans 18 amino acids. The V and J ends lost 0 bases and 2 bases respectively, with 19 bases between them. The CDR3, as DNA: TGTGCCAGCAGCCAAGATGACTCTTTTGCAAGGATTAACACTGAAGCTTTCTTT. Its protein product is CASSQDDSFARINTEAFF.

This clonotype has a single count. This chain uses TRBV4-1 with TRBJ1-2, with D possibly being TRBD1 (6 bases). This CDR3 has 14 residues. The germline V gene has CDR1 MGHRA and CDR2 YSYEKL. V was trimmed by 2 bases and J by 4 bases, leaving 11 bases between them. In nucleotides, the CDR3 is TGCGCCAGCAGCCAACAGGGGAGTGGCTATGGCTACACCTTC. As protein: CASSQQGSGYGYTF.